These 30 T cell receptor beta chains came from one sample sequenced in a study of CD8 T cells in Susac syndrome. Random hexamers were used to reverse transcribe an amount of roughly 0.45 to 1 ug RNA. TCRdb passed the immunoSEQ multiplex PCR reads through MiXCR, listing each CDR3 protein once. The data show about 83,000 distinct CDR3 sequences, 90% to 97% seen once. Sequenced: CD8+ T cells from PBMCs. These receptors originate from a human donor with Susac syndrome.

The CDR3: CASSPRDFGNQPQHF. The CDR3 region has the DNA TGTGCCAGCAGTCCCCGGGACTTTGGCAATCAGCCCCAGCATTTT. The chain combines TRBV12-3 or TRBV12-4 with TRBJ1-5; D is possibly TRBD1 (5 bases). Trimming stripped 5 bases from V and 2 bases from J, with 13 bases between. The CDR3 has 15 residues.

This clonotype was detected a few times. The chain has TRBV7-9 and TRBJ2-1; 8 bases align to TRBD1. V lost 5 bases, J lost 0 bases, and 3 bases stayed unmatched. The CDR3 length is 15 residues. Germline V gene lookup returns CDR1 SEHNR and CDR2 FQNEAQ (reference sequence). CDR3 region: CASSPGGSSYNEQFF. The CDR3 region has the DNA TGTGCCAGCAGCCCAGGGGGCAGCTCCTACAATGAGCAGTTCTTC.

The rearrangement joins TRBV6-2 or TRBV6-3 to TRBJ2-3; D is uncertain. Trimming left V 6 bases short and J 2 bases short, with 3 bases between. Germline V lookup: CDR1 MNHEY, CDR2 SVGEGT. The CDR3 loop spans 11 amino acids. CDR3 in DNA: TGTGCCAGCAGGACCACAGATACGCAGTATTTT. Translating gives CASRTTDTQYF.

V usage is TRBV7-9 and J usage is TRBJ1-5; unclear D gene. The V end was cut by 5 bases, the J end by 0 bases, with 8 bases between. CDR3 length: 14 residues. The germline V gene has CDR1 SEHNR and CDR2 FQNEAQ (reference sequence). In nucleotides, the CDR3 is TGTGCCAGCAGCACGGACTTTAGCAATCAGCCCCAGCATTTT. Translated: CASSTDFSNQPQHF.

The V and J genes are TRBV5-6 and TRBJ2-1; no reliable D call. Between the trimmed V and J ends, which lost 7 bases and 0 bases, there was a span of 11 bases. This CDR3 spans 14 amino acids. Germline values: CDR1 SGHDT, CDR2 YYEEEE. The CDR3 nucleotides are TGTGCCAGCTCCCTTGCGGACTCCTACAATGAGCAGTTCTTC. The encoded protein is CASSLADSYNEQFF.

The rearrangement joins TRBV19 to TRBJ1-2, with D maybe TRBD1 (5 bases). The CDR3 has 15 amino acids. V was cut by 2 bases and J by 8 bases, with 18 bases left in between. The germline gives CDR1 LNHDA, CDR2 SQIVND (reference sequence). CDR3 nucleotides: TGTGCCAGTAGTATATGGGGGATTGACAGAGACGGCTACACCTTC. As protein: CASSIWGIDRDGYTF.

V gene TRBV20-1 combines with J gene TRBJ1-1, with D maybe TRBD1 (6 bases). Germline CDR1 is DFQATT and CDR2 is SNEGSKA (reference sequence). The CDR3 loop spans 17 amino acids. This CDR3 is CSYRDTLGWARNTEAFF. The CDR3 DNA follows: TGCAGCTACCGGGACACCCTAGGTTGGGCGCGGAACACTGAAGCTTTCTTT.

The chain is built from TRBV20-1 and TRBJ1-2; 7 nucleotides line up with TRBD1. The CDR3 totals 13 residues. Germline CDR1 reads DFQATT; CDR2 reads SNEGSKA (reference sequence). With V trimmed by 7 bases and J by 5 bases, 10 bases remained unmatched. CDR3 in DNA: TGCAGTGTCTTCCCTGGCAGGGGGTATGGCTACACCTTC. This sequence encodes CSVFPGRGYGYTF.

V is TRBV6-5 and J is TRBJ2-2, with 9 bases fitting TRBD2. With V trimmed by 6 bases and J by 2 bases, 4 bases remained unmatched. Germline lookup yields CDR1 MNHEY and CDR2 SVGAGI. The CDR3 has 15 residues. The CDR3 DNA is TGTGCCAGCAGGCCGCGGGGGGGAAACACCGGGGAGCTGTTTTTT. Its translation is CASRPRGGNTGELFF.

This chain links TRBV2 with TRBJ2-7; 7 nucleotides line up with TRBD1. The CDR3 is 13 residues long. The V gene's germline CDR1 is SNHLY and CDR2 FYNNEI. The V segment lost 5 bases and the J segment 2 bases; nucleotides outside the gene matches: 3. In DNA, the CDR3 is TGTGCCAGCAGTCCGGGACAGCCCTACGAGCAGTACTTC. It translates to CASSPGQPYEQYF.

The rearrangement links TRBV5-1 to TRBJ2-4, with TRBD1 identical over 8 bases. The germline V gene encodes CDR1 SGHRS and CDR2 YFSETQ. Trimming removed 7 bases from V and 2 bases from J; junction bases left unmatched: 2. The CDR3 spans 13 residues. The CDR3 DNA reads TGCGCCAGCGACAGGGGAACCAAAAACATTCAGTACTTC. It yields the protein CASDRGTKNIQYF.

As to this clonotype: Germline and junction disagree at one end, which may indicate a read error. This chain connects TRBV7-9 to TRBJ2-3; D is perhaps TRBD1 or TRBD2 (7 bases each). The CDR3 is 16 residues long. Looked up from germline, CDR1 is SEHNR and CDR2 is FQNEAQ (reference sequence). The DNA for the CDR3 is TGTGCCAGCAACTTACTCAGGGGGGGGTACACAGATACGCAGTATTTT. Its translation: CASNLLRGGYTDTQYF.

The chain couples TRBV6-2 or TRBV6-3 to TRBJ2-1; TRBD2 matches 11 bases. Germline V gene sequence: CDR1 MNHEY, CDR2 SVGEGT. The trim removed 5 bases at V and 9 bases at J, leaving 6 bases unmatched. The CDR3 length is 14 residues. The CDR3 DNA reads as TGTGCCAGCAGTCTTAGCGGGGGGGCCAGTGAGCAGTTCTTC. Its protein is CASSLSGGASEQFF.

The chain combines TRBV13 with TRBJ2-3; 12 nucleotides match TRBD2. The V and J ends lost 4 bases and 4 bases, in that order; junction bases with no gene match: 6. This CDR3 has 16 residues. The germline V gene encodes CDR1 PRHDT and CDR2 FYEKMQ (reference sequence). The DNA of the CDR3 is TGTGCCAGCAGCTCTAGCGGGGGGGAAGGGGCAGATACGCAGTATTTT. Translation: CASSSSGGEGADTQYF.

The chain employs TRBV29-1 and TRBJ2-1, with unresolved D. Germline V gene data show CDR1 as SQVTM and CDR2 as ANQGSEA. V lost 5 bases and J lost 4, with 9 bases in between. This CDR3 comprises 12 residues. For the CDR3, the DNA is TGCAGCGTTACCGTTAAATACAATGAGCAGTTCTTC. Translation: CSVTVKYNEQFF.

The rearrangement joins TRBV6-5 to TRBJ2-5; TRBD2 matches 9 bases. The trim removed 0 bases at V and 4 bases at J, leaving 3 bases unmatched. The CDR3 length is 15 residues. Germline CDR1 is MNHEY and CDR2 is SVGAGI. The CDR3, as DNA: TGTGCCAGCAGTTACTCGTCTAGCGGGGTAGAGACCCAGTACTTC. It yields the protein CASSYSSSGVETQYF.

This clonotype was picked up one time. CDR3 DNA: TGCAGCCTGGTGGGTAAGGGATACTACGAGCAGTACTTC. Its protein product is CSLVGKGYYEQYF. This rearrangement joins TRBV29-1 to TRBJ2-7, with D uncertain. The CDR3 covers 13 residues. CDR1 is SQVTM and CDR2 is ANQGSEA in the germline V gene. The ends were cut back, 8 bases at V and 3 bases at J, with 17 bases in the middle.

The rearrangement joins TRBV7-9 to TRBJ2-4; no firm D call. Germline V gene lookup returns CDR1 SEHNR and CDR2 FQNEAQ (reference sequence). With 5 bases removed from V and 8 bases from J, the gap between germline ends came to 16 bases. CDR3 size: 14 residues. The CDR3 sequence is CASSRKQQPDIQYF. DNA for the CDR3: TGTGCCAGCAGCAGAAAACAACAGCCGGACATTCAGTACTTC.

Concerning this clonotype: The germline gene is not matched at one end of the junction; a read error may be the cause. The V call is TRBV25-1, the J call TRBJ2-1; the D gene is possibly TRBD2 (6 bases). CDR1 MGHDK and CDR2 SYGVNS come from the germline V gene. The CDR3 contains 11 residues. CDR3 protein: CASSPGDERFF. CDR3 bases: TGTGCCAGCAGTCCGGGAGATGAGCGGTTCTTC.

This rearrangement joins TRBV20-1 to TRBJ1-1; weak D call: TRBD1 (5 bases). Germline V CDR1 and CDR2: DFQATT, SNEGSKA (reference sequence). V was pared by 3 bases and J by 1 base, with 12 bases between. CDR3 size: 14 residues. The CDR3 bases are TGCAGTGCTAGGAGTGGGCAGGGGAACACTGAAGCTTTCTTT. Encoded protein: CSARSGQGNTEAFF.

The chain is built from TRBV20-1 and TRBJ1-2; no reliable D call. The CDR3 has 14 residues. Trimming shortened V by 0 bases and J by 7 bases, and 15 bases separated the two germline ends. CDR1 DFQATT and CDR2 SNEGSKA come from the germline V gene (reference sequence). CDR3 region: CSARDRTGKGGYTF. The DNA of the CDR3 is TGCAGTGCTAGAGATCGAACGGGGAAAGGTGGCTACACCTTC.

CDR3 nucleotides: TGTGCCAGCTCACCAACGACAGACCCGTCCCCAGATACGCAGTATTTT. The encoded protein is CASSPTTDPSPDTQYF. This chain uses TRBV18 with TRBJ2-3; a possible D gene is TRBD1 (5 bases). Germline V CDR1 and CDR2: KGHSH, LQKENI. The V gene lost 2 bases and the J gene lost 4 bases, with 16 bases spanning the gap. The CDR3 runs to 16 residues.

The V and J genes are TRBV29-1 and TRBJ1-2, with unresolved D. V lost 2 bases, J lost 7 bases, and 8 bases lay in between. Germline CDR1 and CDR2: SQVTM and ANQGSEA. This CDR3 comprises 11 residues. The DNA of the CDR3 is TGCAGCGTTGAATACCAGGTTGGCTACACCTTC. This codes for CSVEYQVGYTF.

The sample holds one count of this clonotype. The chain combines TRBV6-2 or TRBV6-3 with TRBJ2-1, with TRBD2 identical over 7 bases. This CDR3 comprises 17 residues. Per the germline V gene, CDR1 is MNHEY and CDR2 is SVGEGT. The ends lost 2 bases at V and 8 bases at J; junction bases unmatched: 15. CDR3 amino acids: CASSYAPTSAGVDEQFF. The DNA for the CDR3 is TGTGCCAGCAGTTACGCGCCTACTAGCGCCGGAGTGGATGAGCAGTTCTTC.

The chain recombines TRBV5-4 with TRBJ1-2; D unresolved. Germline assignment: CDR1 SGHNT and CDR2 YYREEE (reference sequence). This CDR3 spans 14 amino acids. Trimming pared 4 bases from V and 1 base from J, leaving 11 bases between. In nucleotides, the CDR3 is TGTGCCAGCAGCCGGGGAGTTTTTAACTATGGCTACACCTTC. This gives the protein CASSRGVFNYGYTF.

This clonotype was seen once. This chain links TRBV20-1 with TRBJ2-7; 10 nucleotides align to TRBD2. J lost 5 bases, V lost 3 bases, and 10 bases had no gene match. Germline CDR1 is DFQATT and CDR2 is SNEGSKA (reference sequence). The CDR3 contains 15 residues. CDR3 coding DNA: TGCAGTGCTAGGGGAATCCTAGCGGGAGACCACGAGCAGTACTTC. As protein: CSARGILAGDHEQYF.

J is TRBJ1-2 and V is TRBV20-1; D ambiguous. Trimming took 1 base from V and 5 from J, leaving 14 bases between them. The CDR3 is made up of 14 amino acids. Germline loops: CDR1 DFQATT, CDR2 SNEGSKA (reference sequence). The CDR3 DNA reads TGCAGTGCTAGAGTGGTGGAACCTGAGTATGGCTACACCTTC. Its protein product is CSARVVEPEYGYTF.

V and J are TRBV6-1 and TRBJ2-3; 7 nucleotides match TRBD2. CDR3 size: 16 residues. J lost 0 bases, V lost 6 bases, and 9 bases had no gene match. CDR1 and CDR2 from the germline V gene are MNHNS and SASEGT. Here the CDR3 reads CASRSSGHTSTDTQYF. The CDR3 DNA sequence: TGTGCCAGCAGGTCTAGCGGTCACACTAGCACAGATACGCAGTATTTT.

V gene TRBV25-1 combines with J gene TRBJ2-1, with 8 nucleotides matching TRBD1. J was trimmed by 4 bases and V by 3 bases; bases with no gene match: 5. This CDR3 has 15 amino acids. CDR1 is MGHDK and CDR2 is SYGVNS in the germline V gene. The CDR3 protein is CASSEGQEVYNEQFF. The CDR3 bases are TGTGCCAGCAGTGAGGGACAGGAAGTATACAATGAGCAGTTCTTC.

The rearrangement uses TRBV20-1 and TRBJ1-1; possible D gene TRBD1, 5 bases. The CDR3 extends over 13 amino acids. From germline, CDR1 is DFQATT and CDR2 SNEGSKA (reference sequence). Trimming pared 3 bases from V and 1 base from J, leaving 9 bases between. CDR3 region: CSARWTPNTEAFF. In nucleotides, the CDR3 is TGCAGTGCTAGGTGGACACCGAACACTGAAGCTTTCTTT.